Presented here are 14 T cell receptor beta chains from one specimen sequenced in a study of cytotoxic CD8 clonotypes in ibrutinib-treated CLL (dated by TCRdb to the early 2020s). Library generation was performed with the immunoSEQ multiplex PCR assay. The table comes from immuneACCESS by way of TCRdb, which keeps in-frame sequences with V and J called. Part of the clones is missing from these tables; in studies checked, under half for an unresolved V gene and the rest for unknown reasons. The sample yields approximately 350,000 clones; 67% were counted once. The top ten constitute around 6.6% of the sample. The source was PBMCs, collected after 36 months of ibrutinib treatment. These receptors all stem from a human donor with chronic lymphocytic leukemia.

This chain links TRBV10-3 with TRBJ2-5; TRBD1 matches 11 bases. The trim removed 8 bases at V and 5 bases at J, leaving 10 bases unmatched. The CDR3 covers 15 residues. CDR1 is ENHRY, CDR2 SYGVKD, per germline. CDR3 nucleotides: TGTGCCATCTCCCCGGGACAGGGGGTGAGGGAGACCCAGTACTTC. Translation: CAISPGQGVRETQYF.

This chain joins TRBV6-5 and TRBJ2-1; possibly TRBD1 or TRBD2 for D (5 bases each). V lost 6 bases and J 4 bases, leaving 10 bases between the germline ends. The germline V gene has CDR1 MNHEY and CDR2 SVGAGI. CDR3 length equals 13 residues. CDR3 loop: CASRWDGYNEQFF. The CDR3 DNA is TGTGCCAGCAGGTGGGACGGGTACAATGAGCAGTTCTTC.

This chain uses TRBV4-1 with TRBJ1-5, with D possibly matching TRBD1 (5 bases). With 0 bases removed from V and 7 bases from J, the gap between germline ends came to 16 bases. Per the germline V gene, CDR1 is MGHRA and CDR2 is YSYEKL. This CDR3 has 16 residues. The DNA for the CDR3 is TGCGCCAGCAGCCAAGAAGGTGGGGGGATGGAGCAGCCCCAGCATTTT. This translates into CASSQEGGGMEQPQHF.

This clone occurred a few times. This chain connects TRBV6-5 to TRBJ2-3, with no clear D. Germline lookup yields CDR1 MNHEY and CDR2 SVGAGI. The CDR3 runs 14 residues. V lost 2 bases to trimming and J lost 2 bases, with 8 bases between them. CDR3 residues: CASSYTGLTDTQYF. The CDR3 DNA is TGTGCCAGCAGTTACACGGGCCTCACAGATACGCAGTATTTT.

The rearrangement uses TRBV9 and TRBJ1-2, with D unclear. The length of the CDR3 is 16 residues. V was clipped by 2 bases and J by 2 bases, with 16 bases between them. Germline CDR1 and CDR2: SGDLS and YYNGEE. In nucleotides, the CDR3 is TGTGCCAGCAGCGTCCCGGTAAGGACTCAAAACTATGGCTACACCTTC. This sequence encodes CASSVPVRTQNYGYTF.

The CDR3 region is CASSFTFDRPISYEQYF. CDR3 sequence (DNA): TGTGCCAGCAGCTTCACCTTTGATAGACCTATCTCCTACGAGCAGTACTTC. The V call is TRBV7-8, the J call TRBJ2-7, with unresolved D. The CDR3 has 17 amino acids. Germline lookup yields CDR1 SGHVS and CDR2 FQNEAQ. V was trimmed by 3 bases and J by 0 bases, leaving 18 bases between them.

The chain carries TRBV9 and TRBJ1-4; D remains unclear. CDR1 is SGDLS and CDR2 is YYNGEE in the germline V gene. CDR3 length: 16 residues. V lost 0 bases and J 0 bases, leaving 9 bases between the germline ends. This CDR3 is CASSVGPVATNEKLFF. Written as DNA, the CDR3 is TGTGCCAGCAGCGTAGGCCCGGTTGCAACTAATGAAAAACTGTTTTTT.

This chain uses TRBV6-5 with TRBJ2-5; 9 bases fit TRBD1. Germline V gene data show CDR1 as MNHEY and CDR2 as SVGAGI. The CDR3 length is 13 residues. V was clipped by 6 bases and J by 5 bases; unmatched bases: 4. The CDR3 sequence: CASSRDRAETQYF. In DNA form, the CDR3 reads TGTGCCAGCAGCCGGGACAGGGCGGAGACCCAGTACTTC.

The rearrangement joins TRBV28 to TRBJ1-2, with D perhaps matching TRBD1 (5 bases). Germline assignment: CDR1 MDHEN and CDR2 SYDVKM. This CDR3 has 14 amino acids. Trimming left V 4 bases short and J 2 bases short, with 11 bases between. The CDR3 reads CASSSGGQNYGYTF. CDR3 coding DNA: TGTGCCAGCAGTTCCGGGGGTCAGAACTATGGCTACACCTTC.

This clone was counted ten times or more. Other DNA sequences in the same sample also yield this CDR3. This chain uses TRBV5-1 with TRBJ2-3, with no clear D. The germline gives CDR1 SGHRS, CDR2 YFSETQ. Deletions cut 0 bases from V and 5 bases from J, with 1 base between. The CDR3 loop spans 11 amino acids. CDR3 in amino acids: CASSLGDTQYF. The CDR3 DNA follows: TGCGCCAGCAGCTTGGGAGATACGCAGTATTTT. Combining the CDR3 with reference TRBV5-1 and TRBJ2-3 gives the whole variable domain KAGVTQTPRYLIKTRGQQVTLSCSPISGHRSVSWYQQTPGQGLQFLFEYFSETQRNKGNFPGRFSGRQFSNSRSEMNVSTLELGDSALYLCASSLGDTQYFGPGTRLTVL.

The chain links TRBV5-4 to TRBJ2-2; 7 nucleotides agree with TRBD2. The CDR3 spans 15 residues. The germline gives CDR1 SGHNT, CDR2 YYREEE (reference sequence). After removal of 2 bases from V and 7 bases from J, the junction contained 8 bases not matched to a gene. In DNA, the CDR3 is TGTGCCAGCAGCTTACGAGGGAGGGGAAACGGGGAGCTGTTTTTT. This gives the protein CASSLRGRGNGELFF.

The genes are TRBV11-3 and TRBJ2-3, with D tentatively TRBD1 (6 bases). Per germline, CDR1 SGHNT and CDR2 YENEEA. The CDR3 is made up of 15 amino acids. V lost 4 bases, J lost 1 base, and 12 bases lay in between. DNA for the CDR3: TGTGCCAGCAGCTCCCAGGGGAGTCGCACAGATACGCAGTATTTT. This encodes CASSSQGSRTDTQYF.

The chain couples TRBV28 to TRBJ2-3; D gene ambiguous. Germline V gene data show CDR1 as MDHEN and CDR2 as SYDVKM. The V end was cut by 6 bases, the J end by 6 bases, with 10 bases between. There are 12 residues in the CDR3. The CDR3 region has the DNA TGTGCCAGCAGGCGATCGTTGGATACGCAGTATTTT. Translation gives CASRRSLDTQYF. Filled out from reference TRBV28 and TRBJ2-3, the complete variable domain reads DVKVTQSSRYLVKRTGEKVFLECVQDMDHENMFWYRQDPGLGLRLIYFSYDVKMKEKGDIPEGYSVSREKKERFSLILESASTNQTSMYLCASRRSLDTQYFGPGTRLTVL.

This clone was detected only a few times. This rearrangement joins TRBV5-4 to TRBJ1-1; D call uncertain. The CDR3 is made up of 14 amino acids. With 0 bases removed from V and 1 base from J, the gap between germline ends came to 7 bases. In germline, CDR1 is SGHNT, CDR2 YYREEE (reference sequence). The CDR3 reads CASSLVSGNTEAFF. DNA of the CDR3: TGTGCCAGCAGCTTGGTGTCCGGGAACACTGAAGCTTTCTTT.